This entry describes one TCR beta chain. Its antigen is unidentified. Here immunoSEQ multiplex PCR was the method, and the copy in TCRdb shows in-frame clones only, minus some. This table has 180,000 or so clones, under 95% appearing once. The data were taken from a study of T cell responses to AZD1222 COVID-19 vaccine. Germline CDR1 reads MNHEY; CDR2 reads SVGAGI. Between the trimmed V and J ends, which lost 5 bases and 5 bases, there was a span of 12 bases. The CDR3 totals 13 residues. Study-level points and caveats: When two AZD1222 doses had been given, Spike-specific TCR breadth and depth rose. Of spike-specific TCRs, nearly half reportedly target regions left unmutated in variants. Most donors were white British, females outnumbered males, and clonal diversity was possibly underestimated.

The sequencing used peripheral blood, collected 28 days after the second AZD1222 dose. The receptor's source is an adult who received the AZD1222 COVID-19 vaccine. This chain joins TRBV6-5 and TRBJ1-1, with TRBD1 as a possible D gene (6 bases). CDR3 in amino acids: CASSTQTGTEAFF. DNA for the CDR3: TGTGCCAGCAGTACTCAAACAGGGACTGAAGCTTTCTTT.